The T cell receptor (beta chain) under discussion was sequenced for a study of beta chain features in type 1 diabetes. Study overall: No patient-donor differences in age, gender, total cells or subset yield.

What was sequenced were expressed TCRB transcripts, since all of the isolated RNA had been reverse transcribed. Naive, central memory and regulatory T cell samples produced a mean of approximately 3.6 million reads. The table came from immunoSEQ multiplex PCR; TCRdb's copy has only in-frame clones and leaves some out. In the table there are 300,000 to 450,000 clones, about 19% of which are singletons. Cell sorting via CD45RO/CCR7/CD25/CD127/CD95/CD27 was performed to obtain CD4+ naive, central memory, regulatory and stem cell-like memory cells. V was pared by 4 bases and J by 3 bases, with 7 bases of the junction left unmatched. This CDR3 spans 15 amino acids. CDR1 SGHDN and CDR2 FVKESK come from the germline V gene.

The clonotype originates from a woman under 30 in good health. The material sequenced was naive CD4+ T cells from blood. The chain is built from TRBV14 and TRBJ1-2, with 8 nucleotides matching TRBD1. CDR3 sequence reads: CASSPGQGGYYGYTF. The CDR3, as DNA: TGTGCCAGCAGCCCCGGACAGGGAGGGTACTATGGCTACACCTTC. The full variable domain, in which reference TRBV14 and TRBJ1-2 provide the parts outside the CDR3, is EAGVTQFPSHSVIEKGQTVTLRCDPISGHDNLYWYRRVMGKEIKFLLHFVKESKQDESGMPNNRFLAERTGGTYSTLKVQPAELEDSGVYFCASSPGQGGYYGYTFGSGTRLTVV.